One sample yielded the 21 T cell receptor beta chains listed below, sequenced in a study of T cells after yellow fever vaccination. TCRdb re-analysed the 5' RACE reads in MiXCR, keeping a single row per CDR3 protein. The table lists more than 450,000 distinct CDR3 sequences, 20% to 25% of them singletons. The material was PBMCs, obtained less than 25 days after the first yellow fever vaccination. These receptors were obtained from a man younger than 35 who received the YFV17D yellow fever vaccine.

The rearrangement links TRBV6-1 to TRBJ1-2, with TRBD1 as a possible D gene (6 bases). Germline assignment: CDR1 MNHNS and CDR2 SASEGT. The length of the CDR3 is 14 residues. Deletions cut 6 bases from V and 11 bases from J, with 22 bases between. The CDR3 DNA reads TGTGCCAGCAGAAGGGACCTAACAGGGTTAGGGTACACCTTC. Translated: CASRRDLTGLGYTF.

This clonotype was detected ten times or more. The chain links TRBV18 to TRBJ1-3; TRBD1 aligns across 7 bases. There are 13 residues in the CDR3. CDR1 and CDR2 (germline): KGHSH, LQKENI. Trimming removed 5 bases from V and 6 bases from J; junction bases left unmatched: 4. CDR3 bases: TGTGCCAGCTCAGAGGGACAGAAAAACACCATATATTTT. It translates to CASSEGQKNTIYF.

CDR3 nucleotide sequence: TGTGCCAGCACCAACCCCCTCTTCGACAGGGGGGCGAACACCGGGGAGCTGTTTTTT. The encoded protein is CASTNPLFDRGANTGELFF. The genes are TRBV7-6 and TRBJ2-2; 9 nucleotides agree with TRBD1. Germline V CDR1 and CDR2: SGHVS, FNYEAQ. The CDR3 length is 19 residues. Trimming at V came to 7 bases and at J to 0 bases, leaving 15 bases not matched to a gene.

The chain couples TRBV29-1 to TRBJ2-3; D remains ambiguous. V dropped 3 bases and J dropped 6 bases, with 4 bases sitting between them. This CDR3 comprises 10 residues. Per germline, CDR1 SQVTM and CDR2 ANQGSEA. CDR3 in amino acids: CSVDLDTQYF. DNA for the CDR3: TGCAGCGTTGACCTCGATACGCAGTATTTT.

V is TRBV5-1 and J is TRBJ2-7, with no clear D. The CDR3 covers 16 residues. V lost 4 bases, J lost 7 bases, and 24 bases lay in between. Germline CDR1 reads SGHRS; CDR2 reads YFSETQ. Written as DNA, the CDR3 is TGCGCCAGCAGCCCCGAGATCAATCCATGGAAGGGAGAGCAGTACTTC. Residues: CASSPEINPWKGEQYF.

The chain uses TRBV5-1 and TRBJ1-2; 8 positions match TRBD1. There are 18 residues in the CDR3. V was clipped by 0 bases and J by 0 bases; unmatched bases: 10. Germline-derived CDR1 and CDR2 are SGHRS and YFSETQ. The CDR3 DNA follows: TGCGCCAGCAGCTTGGATGGGACAGGAGCGAGAGCTAACTATGGCTACACCTTC. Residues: CASSLDGTGARANYGYTF.

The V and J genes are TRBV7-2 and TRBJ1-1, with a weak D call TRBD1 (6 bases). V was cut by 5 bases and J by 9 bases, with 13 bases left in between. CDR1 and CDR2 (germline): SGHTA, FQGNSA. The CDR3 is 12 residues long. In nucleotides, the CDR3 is TGTGCCAGCAGCCTGGACAGTCCCCAAGCTTTCTTT. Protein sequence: CASSLDSPQAFF.

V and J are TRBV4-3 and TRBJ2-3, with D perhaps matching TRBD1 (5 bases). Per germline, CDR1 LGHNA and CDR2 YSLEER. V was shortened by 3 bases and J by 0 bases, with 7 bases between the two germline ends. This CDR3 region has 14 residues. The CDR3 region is CASSHAGSTDTQYF. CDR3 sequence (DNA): TGCGCCAGCAGCCACGCAGGGAGCACAGATACGCAGTATTTT.

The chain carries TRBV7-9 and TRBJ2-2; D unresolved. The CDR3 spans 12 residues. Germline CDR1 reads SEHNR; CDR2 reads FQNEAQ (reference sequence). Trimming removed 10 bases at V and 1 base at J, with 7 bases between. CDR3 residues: CAIPRNTGELFF. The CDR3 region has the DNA TGTGCCATCCCACGGAACACCGGGGAGCTGTTTTTT.

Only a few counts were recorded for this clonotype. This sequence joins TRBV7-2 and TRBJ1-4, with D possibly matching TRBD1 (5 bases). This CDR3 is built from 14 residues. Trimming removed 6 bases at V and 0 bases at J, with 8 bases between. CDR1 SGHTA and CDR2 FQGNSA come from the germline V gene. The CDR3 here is CASSSRATNEKLFF. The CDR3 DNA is TGTGCCAGCAGTTCCAGGGCAACTAATGAAAAACTGTTTTTT.

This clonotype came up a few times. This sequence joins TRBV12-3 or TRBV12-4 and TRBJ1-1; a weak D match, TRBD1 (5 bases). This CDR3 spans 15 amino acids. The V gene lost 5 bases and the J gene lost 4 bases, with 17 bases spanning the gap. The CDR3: CASSPGQGSGTEAFF. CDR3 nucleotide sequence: TGTGCCAGCAGTCCCGGTCAGGGCAGTGGCACTGAAGCTTTCTTT.

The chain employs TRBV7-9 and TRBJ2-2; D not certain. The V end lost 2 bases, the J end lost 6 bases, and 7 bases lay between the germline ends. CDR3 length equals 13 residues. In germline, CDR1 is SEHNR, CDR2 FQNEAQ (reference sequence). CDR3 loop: CASSLFEAGELFF. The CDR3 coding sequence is TGTGCCAGCAGCTTATTCGAAGCCGGGGAGCTGTTTTTT.

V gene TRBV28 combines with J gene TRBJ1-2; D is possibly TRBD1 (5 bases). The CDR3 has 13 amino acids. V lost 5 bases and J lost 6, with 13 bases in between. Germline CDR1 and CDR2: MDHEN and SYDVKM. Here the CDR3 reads CASSTGAYDGYTF. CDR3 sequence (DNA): TGTGCCAGCAGTACAGGTGCTTACGATGGCTACACCTTC.

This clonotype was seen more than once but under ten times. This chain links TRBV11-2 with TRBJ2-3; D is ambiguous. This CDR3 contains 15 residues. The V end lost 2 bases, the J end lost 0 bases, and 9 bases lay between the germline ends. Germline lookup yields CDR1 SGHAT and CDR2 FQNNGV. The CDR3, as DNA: TGTGCCAGCAGCTTACTGCGACATAGCACAGATACGCAGTATTTT. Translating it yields CASSLLRHSTDTQYF.

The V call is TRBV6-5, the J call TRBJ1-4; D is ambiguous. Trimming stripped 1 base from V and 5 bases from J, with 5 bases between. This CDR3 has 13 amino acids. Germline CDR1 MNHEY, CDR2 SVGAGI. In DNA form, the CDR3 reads TGTGCCAGCAGTTACTGGACGAATGAAAAACTGTTTTTT. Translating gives CASSYWTNEKLFF.

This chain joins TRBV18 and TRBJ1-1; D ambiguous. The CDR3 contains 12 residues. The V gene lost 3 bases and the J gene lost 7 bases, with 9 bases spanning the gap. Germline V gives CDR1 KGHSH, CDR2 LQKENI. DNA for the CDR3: TGTGCCAGCTCACCCGTTATGAATGAAGCTTTCTTT. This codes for CASSPVMNEAFF.

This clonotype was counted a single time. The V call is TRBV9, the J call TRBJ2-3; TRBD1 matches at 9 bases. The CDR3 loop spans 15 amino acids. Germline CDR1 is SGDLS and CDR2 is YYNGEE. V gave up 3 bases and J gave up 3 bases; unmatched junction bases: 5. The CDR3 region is CASSDGTGWTDTQYF. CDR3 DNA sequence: TGTGCCAGCAGCGATGGGACAGGGTGGACAGATACGCAGTATTTT.

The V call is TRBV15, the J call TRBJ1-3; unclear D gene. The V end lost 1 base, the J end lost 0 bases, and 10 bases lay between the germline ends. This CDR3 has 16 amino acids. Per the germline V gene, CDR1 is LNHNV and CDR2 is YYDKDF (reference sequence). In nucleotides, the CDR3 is TGTGCCACCAGCAGAGGGGCCGGCGCCTCTGGAAACACCATATATTTT. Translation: CATSRGAGASGNTIYF.

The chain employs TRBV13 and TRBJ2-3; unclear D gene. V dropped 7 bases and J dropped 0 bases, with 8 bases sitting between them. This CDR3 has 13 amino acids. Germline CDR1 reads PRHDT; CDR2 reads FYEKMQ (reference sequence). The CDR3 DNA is TGTGCCAGCAACACGGCCAGCACAGATACGCAGTATTTT. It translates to CASNTASTDTQYF.

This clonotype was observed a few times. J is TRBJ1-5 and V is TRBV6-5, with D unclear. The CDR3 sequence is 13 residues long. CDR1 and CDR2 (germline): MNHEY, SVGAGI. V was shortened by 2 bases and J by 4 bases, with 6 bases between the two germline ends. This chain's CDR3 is CASSYGLNQPQHF. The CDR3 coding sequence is TGTGCCAGCAGTTACGGGCTAAATCAGCCCCAGCATTTT.

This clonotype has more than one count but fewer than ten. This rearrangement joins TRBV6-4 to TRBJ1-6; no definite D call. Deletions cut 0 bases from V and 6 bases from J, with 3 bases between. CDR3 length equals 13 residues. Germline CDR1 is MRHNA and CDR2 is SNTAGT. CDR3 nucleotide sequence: TGTGCCAGCAGTGACTCGATTAATTCACCCCTCCACTTT. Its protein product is CASSDSINSPLHF.